This TCR beta chain was recorded in a study of T-cell memory formation after mild COVID-19. TCRdb reanalysed the 5' RACE reads using MiXCR and keeps one entry per CDR3 protein. Of fewer than 200,000 distinct CDR3 sequences listed, less than 20% are singletons. The germline CDR1 and CDR2 sequences are SGHRS and YFSETQ. V shed 4 bases, J shed 7 bases, and the junction held 3 bases outside the gene matches. There are 14 residues in the CDR3. Sequenced: PBMCs or a T cell subset sorted from them (not recorded which). This TCR was recovered from a man younger than 35 who had mild COVID-19 (a few samples of this study predate the infection). Cell type and time point are not known. The chain has TRBV5-1 and TRBJ1-6, with 9 bases matching TRBD1. CDR3 protein: CASSTGQGNSPLHF. The CDR3 coding sequence is TGCGCCAGCAGCACAGGACAGGGGAATTCACCCCTCCACTTT.